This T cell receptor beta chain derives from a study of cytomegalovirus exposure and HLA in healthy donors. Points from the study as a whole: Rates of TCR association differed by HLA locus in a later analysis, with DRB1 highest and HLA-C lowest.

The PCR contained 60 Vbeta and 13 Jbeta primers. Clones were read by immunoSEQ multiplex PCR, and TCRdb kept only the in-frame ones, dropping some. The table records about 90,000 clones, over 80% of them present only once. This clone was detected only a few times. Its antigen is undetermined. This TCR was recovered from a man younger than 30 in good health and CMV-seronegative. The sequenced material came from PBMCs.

The CDR3 region has the DNA TGTGCCACCAGCAGAGGCCAACTCGAAACTAACTATGGCTACACCTTC. It codes for CATSRGQLETNYGYTF. The chain uses TRBV15 and TRBJ1-2; D not resolved. The CDR3 is 16 residues long. The V end lost 1 base, the J end lost 0 bases, and 12 bases lay between the germline ends. CDR1 LNHNV and CDR2 YYDKDF come from the germline V gene (reference sequence).